Listed below are T cell receptor beta chains from one sample, sequenced in a study of blood T cell repertoires in COVID-19. Repertoires were generated with immunoSEQ multiplex PCR, while TCRdb's copy carries only in-frame clones and drops some. The profile shows around 200,000 clones, around 80% of them singletons. The sequenced sample was PBMCs or T cells enriched from blood (not recorded which). The receptors shown here come from a woman aged 40 to 55 with acute COVID-19. Both conserved end residues are part of each CDR3. D genes are given only for firm matches. Size is omitted from some rows. Given values are once, few, many or a class for expanded clones.

14	once	TRBV5-4	TRBJ2-5	NA	CASIPLGYQETQYF	TGTGCCAGCATTCCTCTCGGGTACCAAGAGACCCAGTACTTC
15	NA	TRBV9	TRBJ1-2	NA	CASSLQGASFYGYTF	TGTGCCAGCAGCCTCCAAGGGGCCTCCTTCTACGGCTACACCTTC
17	few	TRBV18	TRBJ2-7	TRBD1	CASSPYPGTGYGYEQYF	TGTGCCAGCTCACCATACCCCGGGACAGGCTATGGCTACGAGCAGTACTTC
14	NA	TRBV19	TRBJ1-5	NA	CASIGVYSNQPQHF	TGTGCCAGTATCGGGGTTTATAGCAATCAGCCCCAGCATTTT
15	many	TRBV14	TRBJ2-5	NA	CASNPGHQYQETQYF	TGTGCCAGTAACCCGGGACACCAGTACCAAGAGACCCAGTACTTC
12	NA	TRBV27	TRBJ2-7	NA	CASSLFGGEQYF	TGTGCCAGCAGCCTCTTCGGGGGTGAGCAGTACTTC
13	few	TRBV30	TRBJ1-1	NA	CAWSYWEVTEAFF	TGTGCCTGGAGCTATTGGGAGGTGACTGAAGCTTTCTTT
17	NA	TRBV7-2	TRBJ2-1	NA	CASSLASALSSYNEQFF	TGTGCCAGCAGCTTAGCTAGCGCATTGAGCTCCTACAATGAGCAGTTCTTC
14	NA	TRBV5-1	TRBJ1-1	TRBD1	CASSGQGIDTEAFF	TGCGCCAGCAGCGGACAGGGGATTGACACTGAAGCTTTCTTT
14	once	TRBV6-6	TRBJ2-1	NA	CASSYSEGLSEQFF	TGTGCCAGCAGTTACTCAGAGGGTTTGAGTGAGCAGTTCTTC
14	NA	TRBV28	TRBJ1-5	NA	CASSKPGNNQPQHF	TGTGCCAGCAGTAAACCGGGGAATAATCAGCCCCAGCATTTT